This T cell receptor (beta chain) came from a study of long-term antiretroviral therapy in people with HIV (dated by TCRdb to between 2020 and 2023). About the investigation overall: The earliest samples were collected about a decade before the 2015 WHO recommendation for immediate ART, when ART was typically delayed until CD4 counts fell. From over 25 adults with confirmed HIV infection, the cohort provided some 200 cryopreserved PBMC samples, gathered serially across a mean of around six years (range 1-12). Whether ART initiation and durable HIV suppression were associated with changes in peripheral blood TRB repertoire composition and diversity was tested in a retrospective serial study. No cross-contamination during QIAcube processing was seen in test extractions of a monoclonal T-cell line run alongside 25 to 35 polyclonal samples. Among the approximately 30 participants with HIV, eleven were female. Paper-wide results and their limitations: The samples were dated from about 2004 to 2017, and the ART regimens that were used may be less effective than current ART regimens. Owing to limited PBMC availability, only the TCR beta chain was sequenced, without alpha chain pairing. Expanded TRB clones identified before ART initiation dominated the repertoire at all time points, although this dominance fluctuated and declined in many PLHIV after ART. Because pre-ART samples had limited cell numbers, unsorted PBMC were profiled rather than sorted CD4+ and CD8+ T cells. Compared with controls, HIV repertoires had narrower CDR3 length ranges, and the network structure pointed to an antigen-experienced repertoire that shifted only slightly toward naive after ART. Inferences about post-ART repertoire changes are limited because no data were available on ART adherence, viral resistance or therapy changes. ART initiation was associated with a significant increase in TRB diversity, but diversity stayed significantly below transplant donor controls even after long-term ART.

To be included, a participant needed at least one PBMC sample from before ART initiation plus at least two post-ART samples. All participants with HIV were treated in the United States of America. Before DNA extraction, cryopreserved samples of about 1-10 million PBMC were thawed and washed. At the time of the earliest PBMC sample for each participant with HIV, ages ranged from about 23 to 60 years. Per participant, PBMC samples came from 1-4 timepoints prior to ART initiation and 2-8 timepoints following ART initiation, for a median of 7 samples. For every participant, serial HIV viral load, CD4+ T-cell count, ART history and demographic data were obtained. Genomic DNA was extracted from unsorted PBMC with a Qiagen kit on a QIAcube, processed in batches of 12 samples. The junction shows trimming of 1 base on V and 4 bases on J, and the gene matches do not reach 2 bases of it. CDR1 and CDR2 were assigned from the germline V gene as LGHNA and YNFKEQ. CDR3 length: 15 amino acids, cysteine to phenylalanine. The sequence is cut down to CDR3 DNA, 45 bases in frame from base 1.

Worth noting for this clone: This receptor's antigen is unknown. Per-base qualities were not stored, and no clone one base away is much larger. At the DNA level, this CDR3 is encoded by other sequences in the same sample as well.

Sequencing of the TRB variable region was done with the immunoSEQ hsTCRB v3.0 assay at survey level resolution. TRB sequencing targeted a depth of 40,000-50,000 T-cell genomes per sample. Pooled TRB libraries were sequenced on an Illumina MiSeq with a v3 150-cycle kit. In the authors' own workflow: Repertoire analysis was performed in R inside a reproducible Nextflow workflow that covered QC, data transformation and analysis. LymphoSeq2, an R package for AIRR-Seq data exploration, was used to implement custom analyses. After excluding several samples that yielded fewer than 5000 total TRB sequences, 188 HIV repertoires remained for analysis. Among the approximately 180 retained HIV repertoires, approximately 57 were collected before ART initiation and 120 to 140 were collected after ART initiation. Each repertoire was downsampled to 5000 TRB nucleotide sequences, and summary statistics were averaged across 100 downsampling iterations. TRB sequences were retained for analysis only if CDR3 regions of at least seven amino acids were present. A Shannon entropy-derived clonality score and the Gini coefficient were used to measure diversity. In repertoire networks, the top 5000 CDR3 amino acid sequences were linked whenever an edit distance of one separated two sequences. For TRB CDR3 amino acid sequences, GLIPH2 was used to predict antigen specificity groups and MHC restriction. CDR3 amino acid sequences were matched against VDJdb and McPAS-TCR to flag known CMV, EBV, HIV or tissue antigen associations. Pre-ART, post-ART and control groups were compared with Wilcoxon signed-rank tests and Holm-Bonferroni correction. This is the immuneACCESS table as TCRdb keeps it, with only in-frame sequences that have V and J called. A part of the clones is gone; compared with another copy, unresolved V genes explain less than half, and the rest is unexplained. V, J and clone size are those of that table, while D and trimming were read from the DNA. The table for this sample lists over 15,000 clones; around 80% of them were counted only once. Under 15% of the sample lies in the top ten.

The sequence was collected from a woman in her forties or fifties with HIV. The specimen was unsorted PBMCs, collected 0.5 years before starting antiretroviral therapy. The chain was built from TRBV4-2 and TRBJ1-5; TRBD1 aligns with 9 central bases. The base sequence is TGTGCCAGCAGCCAAGGACAGGGGGGGAATCAGCCCCAGCATTTT. It is translated as CASSQGQGGNQPQHF.